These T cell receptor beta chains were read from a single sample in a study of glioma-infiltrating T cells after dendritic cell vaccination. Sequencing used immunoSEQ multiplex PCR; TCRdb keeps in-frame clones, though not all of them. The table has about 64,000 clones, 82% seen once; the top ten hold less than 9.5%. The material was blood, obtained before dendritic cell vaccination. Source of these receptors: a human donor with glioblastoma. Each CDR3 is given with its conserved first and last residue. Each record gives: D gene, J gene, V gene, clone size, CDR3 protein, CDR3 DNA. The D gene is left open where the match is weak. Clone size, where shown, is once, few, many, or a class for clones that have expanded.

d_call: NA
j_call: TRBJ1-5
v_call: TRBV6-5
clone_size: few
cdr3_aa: CASRQDGARQAQHF
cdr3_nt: TGTGCCAGCAGACAGGACGGCGCACGGCAGGCCCAGCATTTT

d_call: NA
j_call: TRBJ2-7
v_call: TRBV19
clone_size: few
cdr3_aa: CASSRDTGPGGYEQYF
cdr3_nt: TGTGCCAGTAGTAGGGATACAGGCCCCGGGGGCTACGAGCAGTACTTC

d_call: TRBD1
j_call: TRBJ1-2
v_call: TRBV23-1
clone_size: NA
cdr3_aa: CATQGTGGKGYTF
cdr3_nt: TGCGCCACCCAGGGGACAGGGGGCAAAGGCTACACCTTC

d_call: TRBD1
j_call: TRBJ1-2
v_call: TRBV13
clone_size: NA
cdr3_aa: CASSVDRVYGYTF
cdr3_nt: TGTGCCAGCAGCGTTGACAGGGTCTATGGCTACACCTTC

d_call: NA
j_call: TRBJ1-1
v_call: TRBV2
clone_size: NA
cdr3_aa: CASSELVGLRPPEAFF
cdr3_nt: TGTGCCAGCAGTGAACTAGTTGGACTTCGCCCACCCGAAGCTTTCTTT

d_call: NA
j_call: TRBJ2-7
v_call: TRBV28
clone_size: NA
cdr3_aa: CASSGRASYEQYF
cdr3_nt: TGTGCCAGCTCGGGCAGGGCCTCCTACGAGCAGTACTTC

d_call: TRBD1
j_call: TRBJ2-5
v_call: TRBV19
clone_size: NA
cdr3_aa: CASSPWTGQGQETQYF
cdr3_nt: TGTGCCAGTAGTCCTTGGACAGGGCAGGGTCAAGAGACCCAGTACTTC

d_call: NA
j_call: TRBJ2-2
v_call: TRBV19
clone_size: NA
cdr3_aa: CASRNTGELFF
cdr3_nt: TGTGCCAGCCGGAACACCGGGGAGCTGTTTTTT

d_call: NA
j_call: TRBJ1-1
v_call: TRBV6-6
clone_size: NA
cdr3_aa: CASSSGPPATGTEAFF
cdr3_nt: TGTGCCAGCAGTTCAGGCCCCCCGGCTACAGGGACTGAAGCTTTCTTT

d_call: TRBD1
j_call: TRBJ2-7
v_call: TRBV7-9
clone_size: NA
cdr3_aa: CASQPGQLYEQYF
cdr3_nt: TGTGCCAGCCAACCGGGACAGCTCTACGAGCAGTACTTC